This TCR beta chain was sequenced during a study of early T cells in non-severe SARS-CoV-2 infection. Study summary: The input, bulk RNA from unsorted whole blood, was sequenced, and chains were unpaired.

A remark on this clonotype: Its antigen remains unknown.

The germline V and J ends were trimmed by 4 bases and 5 bases, with 18 bases remaining between them. CDR1 is SGHVS and CDR2 is FQNEAQ in the germline V gene. This CDR3 contains 15 residues. Findings and caveats of the study: VDJdb matches were skewed toward anti-spike CD8 T cell responses.

Individual cDNA molecules received unique molecular identifiers. TCRdb itself ran the 5' RACE reads through MiXCR, one entry per CDR3 protein. This table has some 88,000 distinct CDR3 sequences, approximately 16% appearing once. This chain connects TRBV7-8 to TRBJ2-7; TRBD2 might be the D (7 bases). This specimen consisted of whole blood, obtained at baseline. The source of this sequence is an adult who was a healthcare worker with PCR-confirmed SARS-CoV-2 infection or an uninfected control (not recorded which). CDR3 loop: CASSSTNREGNEQYF. For the CDR3, the DNA is TGTGCCAGCAGCTCAACTAACAGGGAGGGGAACGAGCAGTACTTC.